Below are 19 T cell receptor beta chains sequenced from a single sample in a study of shared clonotypes between healthy human individuals. This table comes from immunoSEQ multiplex PCR, and its TCRdb copy is limited to in-frame clones, with some not included. This table holds more than 1,200,000 clones, approximately 98.5% found once. The sequencing input was naive CD4+ T cells sorted from blood. As to subset: CD45RA+ positively selected. Receptors were obtained from a young man in good health.

CDR3 coding DNA: TGTGCCAGCAGCGTAGGGTTCGGGACAGAGATCTACAATGAGCAGTTCTTC. Translation gives CASSVGFGTEIYNEQFF. V and J are TRBV9 and TRBJ2-1, with 7 positions matching TRBD1. CDR1 is SGDLS, CDR2 YYNGEE, per germline. This CDR3 has 17 amino acids. Trimming at V came to 0 bases and at J to 3 bases, leaving 9 bases not matched to a gene.

This chain uses TRBV10-3 with TRBJ2-3; D not resolved. This CDR3 has 14 amino acids. V was cut by 2 bases and J by 1 base, with 7 bases left in between. CDR1 ENHRY and CDR2 SYGVKD come from the germline V gene. In DNA, the CDR3 is TGTGCCATCAGTGAGCAATGGGGCACAGATACGCAGTATTTT. Translating it yields CAISEQWGTDTQYF.

This clone appeared once. The chain recombines TRBV9 with TRBJ2-3, with 14 bases lining up with TRBD2. Germline V CDR1 and CDR2: SGDLS, YYNGEE. V lost 4 bases and J lost 4; bases outside the gene matches: 8. The CDR3 spans 17 residues. This chain's CDR3 is CASSKLGTSGGPDTQYF. DNA of the CDR3: TGTGCCAGCAGCAAACTAGGGACTAGCGGGGGCCCAGATACGCAGTATTTT.

The rearrangement joins TRBV9 to TRBJ1-1; 9 nucleotides agree with TRBD1. Germline CDR1 reads SGDLS; CDR2 reads YYNGEE. The CDR3 contains 14 residues. Unmatched junction bases numbered 5, after V lost 0 bases and J lost 8 bases. DNA for the CDR3: TGTGCCAGCAGCGTAGGGGGACAGGGTTACGAAGCTTTCTTT. This codes for CASSVGGQGYEAFF.

In DNA, the CDR3 is TGTGCCAGCTCACCAGGGGTGGGAAGCAATCAGCCCCAGCATTTT. Amino acids: CASSPGVGSNQPQHF. The chain is built from TRBV18 and TRBJ1-5; D is unclear. CDR1 is KGHSH, CDR2 LQKENI, per germline. This CDR3 has 15 residues. The germline V and J ends were trimmed by 2 bases and 1 base, with 9 bases remaining between them.

On this clone itself: Other DNA sequences in this sample translate to the same CDR3. This chain connects TRBV7-9 to TRBJ1-1; D unclear. V lost 5 bases to trimming and J lost 1 base, with 11 bases between them. CDR3 length equals 14 residues. Germline V gene lookup returns CDR1 SEHNR and CDR2 FQNEAQ (reference sequence). DNA of the CDR3: TGTGCCAGCAGCCTTGGGCAGGCGAACACTGAAGCTTTCTTT. Amino acid sequence: CASSLGQANTEAFF.

The V gene is TRBV7-9, the J gene TRBJ2-5; perhaps TRBD2 as D (5 bases). The CDR3 runs 13 residues. Germline CDR1 and CDR2: SEHNR and FQNEAQ (reference sequence). Deletions cut 8 bases from V and 2 bases from J, with 12 bases between. The CDR3 protein is CASCKGGQETQYF. CDR3 coding DNA: TGTGCCAGCTGTAAGGGCGGGCAAGAGACCCAGTACTTC.

DNA for the CDR3: TGTGCCAGCAGCCCTCTGGGACAGGGGGCTACCGGGGAGCTGTTTTTT. Residues: CASSPLGQGATGELFF. The chain recombines TRBV14 with TRBJ2-2; 12 bases are a match to TRBD1. Germline CDR1 reads SGHDN; CDR2 reads FVKESK. The trim removed 4 bases at V and 5 bases at J, leaving 5 bases unmatched. CDR3 length: 16 residues.

This clone was picked up one time. The genes are TRBV2 and TRBJ1-4; D might be TRBD1 (5 bases). The CDR3 loop spans 11 amino acids. V was trimmed by 6 bases and J by 10 bases, leaving 9 bases between them. Per germline, CDR1 SNHLY and CDR2 FYNNEI. CDR3 protein: CASRQGGKLFF. CDR3 DNA sequence: TGTGCCAGCAGGCAGGGTGGAAAACTGTTTTTT.

The genes are TRBV9 and TRBJ2-2; D possibly matches TRBD1 or TRBD2 (5 bases each). The CDR3 contains 13 residues. Germline V gives CDR1 SGDLS, CDR2 YYNGEE. The germline V and J ends were trimmed by 2 bases and 5 bases, with 7 bases remaining between them. The CDR3 spells CASSVRETGELFF. The CDR3 DNA sequence: TGTGCCAGCAGCGTCAGGGAGACCGGGGAGCTGTTTTTT.

This clone was seen a single time. The chain links TRBV5-5 to TRBJ2-5, with D uncertain. The CDR3 is 14 amino acids. Germline CDR1 and CDR2: SGHKS and YYEKEE (reference sequence). V was trimmed by 2 bases and J by 7 bases, leaving 15 bases between them. CDR3 residues: CASSLRFEVGTQYF. The CDR3 nucleotides are TGTGCCAGCAGCTTACGTTTTGAAGTCGGGACCCAGTACTTC.

The rearrangement uses TRBV10-3 and TRBJ2-3; a weak D match, TRBD2 (5 bases). Germline V gives CDR1 ENHRY, CDR2 SYGVKD. V lost 8 bases and J 2 bases, leaving 14 bases between the germline ends. The CDR3 is 14 amino acids. CDR3 protein: CAILIRESTDTQYF. CDR3 coding DNA: TGTGCCATCCTGATTAGGGAGTCCACAGATACGCAGTATTTT.

The rearrangement uses TRBV30 and TRBJ2-7, with D uncertain. Germline-derived CDR1 and CDR2 are GTSNPN and SVGIG (reference sequence). The CDR3 is 13 residues long. Trimming took off 0 bases at V and 3 bases at J, with 9 bases between the two ends. The CDR3 bases are TGTGCCTGGAGTGTTCCCCCCGGCTACGAGCAGTACTTC. This sequence encodes CAWSVPPGYEQYF.

The chain is built from TRBV7-8 and TRBJ2-3; 7 bases fit TRBD2. This CDR3 comprises 16 residues. V trimming: 1 base; J trimming: 2 bases; junction bases outside the gene matches: 6. Germline CDR1 reads SGHVS; CDR2 reads FQNEAQ. CDR3 DNA: TGTGCCAGCAGCTTAGGTGGGGGGGTATTCACAGATACGCAGTATTTT. As protein: CASSLGGGVFTDTQYF.

The V gene is TRBV29-1, the J gene TRBJ2-2; 12 nucleotides match TRBD2. The V gene's germline CDR1 is SQVTM and CDR2 ANQGSEA. This CDR3 is built from 14 residues. The V and J ends lost 4 bases and 6 bases, in that order; junction bases with no gene match: 3. CDR3 nucleotide sequence: TGCAGCGTTGGTGGACTAGCGGGACCCGGGGAGCTGTTTTTT. Translation: CSVGGLAGPGELFF.

In its sample, this clone was seen once. The chain joins TRBV7-2 to TRBJ2-7, with D possibly being TRBD1 (6 bases). Germline CDR1 SGHTA, CDR2 FQGNSA. This CDR3 has 14 amino acids. Trimming took 7 bases from V and 5 from J, leaving 18 bases between them. Here the CDR3 DNA reads TGTGCCAGCACTCCGGACAGAGCCCGGGACGAGCAGTACTTC. Its protein is CASTPDRARDEQYF.

The chain is built from TRBV27 and TRBJ1-5; no clear D. V was pared by 5 bases and J by 4 bases, with 12 bases between. The germline V gene has CDR1 MNHEY and CDR2 SMNVEV (reference sequence). This CDR3 has 14 amino acids. The DNA of the CDR3 is TGTGCCAGCAGTCTAGGGCTGTTTAATCAGCCCCAGCATTTT. Translating it yields CASSLGLFNQPQHF.

The chain recombines TRBV15 with TRBJ1-4; possibly TRBD1 for D (5 bases). The V end lost 3 bases, the J end lost 12 bases, and 14 bases lay between the germline ends. CDR3 size: 13 residues. Looked up from germline, CDR1 is LNHNV and CDR2 is YYDKDF (reference sequence). CDR3 region: CATSRSGGGELFF. CDR3 DNA sequence: TGTGCCACCAGCAGGTCCGGGGGAGGGGAACTGTTTTTT. Combining the CDR3 with reference TRBV15 and TRBJ1-4 gives the whole variable domain DAMVIQNPRYQVTQFGKPVTLSCSQTLNHNVMYWYQQKSSQAPKLLFHYYDKDFNNEADTPDNFQSRRPNTSFCFLDIRSPGLGDTAMYLCATSRSGGGELFFGSGTQLSVL.

The gene calls are TRBV5-1 and TRBJ1-1; TRBD1 matches at 7 bases. The J segment lost 0 bases and the V segment lost 3 bases, leaving 11 bases of the junction unmatched. CDR1 and CDR2 (germline): SGHRS, YFSETQ. This CDR3 comprises 17 residues. The CDR3 DNA sequence: TGCGCCAGCAGCTCCCGGACAGGAAACATTATGAACACTGAAGCTTTCTTT. Translating gives CASSSRTGNIMNTEAFF.